These 11 T cell receptor beta chains were sequenced from one sample in a study of T cells after yellow fever vaccination. TCRdb reprocessed the 5' RACE reads via MiXCR and lists one record per CDR3 protein. The sample contains some 390,000 distinct CDR3 sequences, 18% of which appear only once. The sample was PBMCs, taken before the yellow fever booster vaccination. The receptors here all came from a man aged 18 to 30 who received the YFV17D yellow fever vaccine.

Here the CDR3 DNA reads TGCAGTGCTGCAGGGGAATGGGGAACTAGCGGTATCCCGGGGTATGAGCAGTTCTTC. Its translation: CSAAGEWGTSGIPGYEQFF. The chain has TRBV20-1 and TRBJ2-1; 8 bases match TRBD2. V trimming: 5 bases; J trimming: 8 bases; junction bases outside the gene matches: 26. Germline-derived CDR1 and CDR2 are DFQATT and SNEGSKA (reference sequence). CDR3 length: 19 amino acids.

This clonotype was seen only a few times. V and J are TRBV21-1 and TRBJ1-1. TRBV21-1 corresponds to a pseudogene. This CDR3 spans 17 amino acids. The DNA for the CDR3 is TGTGCCAGCAGCAAAGCGTCCTCGGAGGGGAGGAACACTGAAGCTTTCTTT. It translates to CASSKASSEGRNTEAFF.

The chain joins TRBV4-1 to TRBJ1-3; D remains unclear. CDR3 length equals 16 residues. CDR1 is MGHRA and CDR2 is YSYEKL in the germline V gene. V was cut by 4 bases and J by 0 bases, with 13 bases left in between. The CDR3 region is CASSPSGRGSGNTIYF. The CDR3 nucleotides read TGCGCCAGCAGCCCGAGTGGGCGCGGCTCTGGAAACACCATATATTTT.

The V and J genes are TRBV6-6 and TRBJ1-3; 7 positions match TRBD1. This CDR3 is built from 15 residues. Germline lookup yields CDR1 MNHNY and CDR2 SVGAGI (reference sequence). V lost 0 bases, J lost 8 bases, and 7 bases stayed unmatched. The CDR3 loop is CASSYSPGQADTIYF. In DNA, the CDR3 is TGTGCCAGCAGTTACTCCCCAGGACAGGCTGACACCATATATTTT.

The chain uses TRBV5-1 and TRBJ1-6; 7 bases map to TRBD1. CDR3 size: 16 residues. V trimming: 1 base; J trimming: 9 bases; junction bases outside the gene matches: 10. The germline CDR1 and CDR2 sequences are SGHRS and YFSETQ. The CDR3 bases are TGCGCCAGCAGCTTGACTTCCGACAGGGTTAGTTCACCCCTCCACTTT. It is translated as CASSLTSDRVSSPLHF.

This clonotype was seen only a few times. This chain connects TRBV7-2 to TRBJ2-2; unclear D gene. The germline V and J ends were trimmed by 3 bases and 4 bases, with 12 bases remaining between them. Germline V lookup: CDR1 SGHTA, CDR2 FQGNSA. This CDR3 region has 15 residues. In nucleotides, the CDR3 is TGTGCCAGCAGCTTCCTCACCACGGGCACCGGGGAGCTGTTTTTT. Protein: CASSFLTTGTGELFF.

The rearrangement links TRBV7-6 to TRBJ2-2, with 7 bases that match TRBD1. The CDR3 sequence is 16 residues long. Germline trimming cut 2 bases from V and 2 bases from J; bases unmatched to any gene: 5. Germline V CDR1 and CDR2: SGHVS, FNYEAQ. Here the CDR3 DNA reads TGTGCCAGCAGCTTATCCGGGACAGTTAACACCGGGGAGCTGTTTTTT. It is translated as CASSLSGTVNTGELFF.

The genes are TRBV6-5 and TRBJ2-4, with 7 bases identical to TRBD1. Germline lookup yields CDR1 MNHEY and CDR2 SVGAGI. The J segment lost 3 bases and the V segment lost 5 bases, leaving 7 bases of the junction unmatched. This CDR3 is 15 amino acids long. CDR3 DNA: TGTGCCAGCAGTGCCACAGGGGTAAACAAAAACATTCAGTACTTC. It is translated as CASSATGVNKNIQYF.

In its sample, this clonotype was seen a few times. The chain couples TRBV28 to TRBJ1-4; TRBD1 agrees at 9 bases. Germline V lookup: CDR1 MDHEN, CDR2 SYDVKM. The CDR3 sequence is 15 residues long. V gave up 5 bases and J gave up 7 bases; unmatched junction bases: 8. In DNA form, the CDR3 reads TGTGCCAGCAGTCCCGGGACAGGGAAAGGTGAAAAACTGTTTTTT. The encoded protein is CASSPGTGKGEKLFF.

This clonotype has more than one count but fewer than ten. V and J are TRBV4-3 and TRBJ2-7, with D perhaps assigned TRBD1 or TRBD2 (5 bases each). The CDR3 has 13 amino acids. V lost 0 bases and J 9 bases, leaving 12 bases between the germline ends. Germline CDR1 and CDR2: LGHNA and YSLEER. As DNA, the CDR3 is TGCGCCAGCAGCCAAGATATAAGGGACGGGCAGTACTTC. It yields the protein CASSQDIRDGQYF.

This clonotype was counted only a few times. The V and J genes are TRBV7-2 and TRBJ2-5, with D perhaps TRBD2 (5 bases). The CDR3 has 14 residues. Germline lookup yields CDR1 SGHTA and CDR2 FQGNSA. Trimming left V 4 bases short and J 5 bases short, with 14 bases between. The CDR3 bases are TGTGCCAGCAGCTCGAGGGTGGGTAGGGAGACCCAGTACTTC. Its protein is CASSSRVGRETQYF. Together with reference TRBV7-2 and TRBJ2-5, the CDR3 gives the full variable domain: GAGVSQSPSNKVTEKGKDVELRCDPISGHTALYWYRQSLGQGLEFLIYFQGNSAPDKSGLPSDRFSAERTGGSVSTLTIQRTQQEDSAVYLCASSSRVGRETQYFGPGTRLLVL.